The clone carrying this TCR beta chain appeared a single time. Individuals with ophthalmopathy presented a Clinical Activity Score of at least 3, a NOSPECS grade of at least 4 and a duration under 3 months. The CDR3 has 13 residues. In germline, CDR1 is LNHNV, CDR2 YYDKDF (reference sequence). V was shortened by 7 bases and J by 6 bases, with 12 bases between the two germline ends. This sample is drawn from a study of T cells in Graves' hyperthyroidism and ophthalmopathy. Template material for amplifying TCR beta CDR3 regions consisted of RNA transcripts. In the first-round RT-PCR of the TCR CDR3, the HTBI primer set was used. TCRdb reprocessed the multiplex PCR reads via MiXCR and lists one record per CDR3 protein. The sample comprises some 350,000 distinct CDR3 sequences, around 15% of which are singletons, and around 20% rests with the top ten.

This sequence originates from a woman aged 55-75 years with Graves' ophthalmopathy. Sequencing was done on a sample of blood. The rearrangement links TRBV15 to TRBJ2-2; the D gene is possibly TRBD2 (5 bases). The CDR3 nucleotides read TGTGCCACCAATCCAGCGGAAGCCGGGGAGCTGTTTTTT. Protein: CATNPAEAGELFF.